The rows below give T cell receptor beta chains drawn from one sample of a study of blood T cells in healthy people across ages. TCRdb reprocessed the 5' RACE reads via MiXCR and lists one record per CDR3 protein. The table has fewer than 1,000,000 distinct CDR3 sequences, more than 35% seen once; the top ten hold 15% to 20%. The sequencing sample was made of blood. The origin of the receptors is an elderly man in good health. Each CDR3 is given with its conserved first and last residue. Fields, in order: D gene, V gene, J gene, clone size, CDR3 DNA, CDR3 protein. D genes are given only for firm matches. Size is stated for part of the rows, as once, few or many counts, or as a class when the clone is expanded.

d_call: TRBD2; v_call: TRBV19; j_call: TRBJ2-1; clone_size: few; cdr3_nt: TGTGCCAGTAGCCGAACTAGCGGGAGCTTCTATGAGCAGTTCTTC; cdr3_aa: CASSRTSGSFYEQFF
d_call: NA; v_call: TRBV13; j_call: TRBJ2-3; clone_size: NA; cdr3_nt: TGTGCCAGCAGCCCGAGACACACAGATACGCTGTATTTT; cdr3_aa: CASSPRHTDTLYF
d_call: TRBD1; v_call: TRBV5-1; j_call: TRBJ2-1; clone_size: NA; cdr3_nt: TGCGCCAGCAGCATCCGGGACAGGGGGCCCTACAATGAGCAGTTCTTC; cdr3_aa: CASSIRDRGPYNEQFF
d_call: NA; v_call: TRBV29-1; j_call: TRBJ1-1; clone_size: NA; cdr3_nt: TGCAGTGTTGAAGATCATGGGGGGCCGGCGGCTTTCTTT; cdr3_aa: CSVEDHGGPAAFF
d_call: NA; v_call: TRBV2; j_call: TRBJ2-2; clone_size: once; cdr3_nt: TGTGCCAGCGCTCGGGAGCCGGGGGTGGAGGAGCTGTTTTTT; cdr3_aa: CASAREPGVEELFF
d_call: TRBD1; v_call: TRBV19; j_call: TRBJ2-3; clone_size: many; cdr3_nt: TGTGCCAGTAGCCAAACAGGGGGCACAGATACGCAGTATTTT; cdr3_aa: CASSQTGGTDTQYF
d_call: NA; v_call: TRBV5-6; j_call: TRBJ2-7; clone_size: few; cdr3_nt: TGTGCCAGCAGCTTGGATTCTGGGCGGAGCTCCTACAATGAGCAGTACTTC; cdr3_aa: CASSLDSGRSSYNEQYF
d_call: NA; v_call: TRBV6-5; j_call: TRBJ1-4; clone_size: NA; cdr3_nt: TGTGCCAGCAGTTACCGGAGGGGGGCAACTAATGAAAAACTGTTTTTT; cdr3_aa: CASSYRRGATNEKLFF
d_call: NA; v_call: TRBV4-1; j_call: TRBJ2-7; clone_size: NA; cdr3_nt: TGCGCCAGCAGCCCCGTGGCACAAGTAGGCGCCTACGAGCAGTACTTC; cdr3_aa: CASSPVAQVGAYEQYF
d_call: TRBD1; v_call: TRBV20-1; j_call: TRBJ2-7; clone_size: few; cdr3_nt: TGCAGTGCTACCGGGGACAGGGGTGACGAGCAGTACTTC; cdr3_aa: CSATGDRGDEQYF
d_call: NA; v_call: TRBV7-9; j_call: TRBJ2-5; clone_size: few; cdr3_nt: TGTGCCAGCAGCCGCGGATCTTGGGAGACGGCGGGTAGACAAGAGACCCAGTACTTC; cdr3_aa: CASSRGSWETAGRQETQYF
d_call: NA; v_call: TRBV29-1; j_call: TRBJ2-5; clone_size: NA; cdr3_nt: TGCAGCGTTGACCGAGGCGGAGGGGGCCAGGAGCAGTACTTC; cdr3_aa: CSVDRGGGGQEQYF
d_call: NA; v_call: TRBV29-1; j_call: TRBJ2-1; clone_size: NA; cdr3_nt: TGCAGCGTCCGAGGTGGGCAGGGGATCTACAATGAGCAGTTCTTC; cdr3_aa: CSVRGGQGIYNEQFF
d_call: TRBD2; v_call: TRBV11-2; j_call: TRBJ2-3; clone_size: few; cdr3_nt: TGTGCCAGCAGACCCCTTGCCGGGAGGGAGTCAGATACGCAGTATTTT; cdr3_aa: CASRPLAGRESDTQYF
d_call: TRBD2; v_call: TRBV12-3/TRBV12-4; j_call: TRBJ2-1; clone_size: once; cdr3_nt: TGTGCCAGCAGTTTAGCTTGGCGGGGGGATGGTGAGCAGTTCTTC; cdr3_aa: CASSLAWRGDGEQFF
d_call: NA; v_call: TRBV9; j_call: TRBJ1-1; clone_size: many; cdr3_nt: TGTGCCAGCAGCGCCAAGGGACTCAACACTGAAGCTTTCTTT; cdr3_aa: CASSAKGLNTEAFF
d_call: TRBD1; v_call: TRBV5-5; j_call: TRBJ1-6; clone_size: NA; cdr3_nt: TGTGCCAGCAGCTCCACAGGGGAATCACCCCTCCACTTT; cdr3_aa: CASSSTGESPLHF
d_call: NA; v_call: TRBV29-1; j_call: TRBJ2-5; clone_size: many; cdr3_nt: TGCAGCGCTCGGGGGGCTTTTGAGACCCAGTACTTC; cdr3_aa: CSARGAFETQYF